These 9 T cell receptor beta chains originate from one sample sequenced in a study of shared clonotypes between healthy human individuals (dated by TCRdb to about 2020). The library came from the immunoSEQ multiplex PCR assay. Held by TCRdb, this immuneACCESS table contains in-frame sequences only and omits some clones. Under half of the omission traces to an unresolved V gene where checked; the cause of the rest is unknown. Counted in this sample were 2 million to 2.5 million clones; 93% of them appeared once. The ten largest clonotypes hold around 0.4% of the sample. The sequenced material came from naive CD4+ T cells from PBMCs. The sample's cell subset or site label is to be understood as: CD45RA+ positively selected. Receptors originate from a man aged 18 to 30 in good health. Some clones in this sample may be carry-over from other donors' samples.

This chain connects TRBV18 to TRBJ1-1; D may be TRBD1 (6 bases). The CDR3 runs 14 residues. CDR1 is KGHSH and CDR2 is LQKENI in the germline V gene. Trimming stripped 3 bases from V and 9 bases from J, with 17 bases between. CDR3 sequence reads: CASSPGQYQAQAFF. CDR3 bases: TGTGCCAGCTCACCCGGACAGTACCAAGCCCAAGCTTTCTTT.

V is TRBV5-1 and J is TRBJ1-2; possible D gene TRBD1, 6 bases. V was clipped by 0 bases and J by 4 bases, with 16 bases between them. The length of the CDR3 is 16 residues. In germline, CDR1 is SGHRS, CDR2 YFSETQ. The CDR3 coding sequence is TGCGCCAGCAGCTTGGCCGGGGGCACAGCGTCCTATGGCTACACCTTC. Protein: CASSLAGGTASYGYTF.

V is TRBV5-1 and J is TRBJ2-1; 10 bases line up with TRBD2. Trimming took 7 bases from V and 3 from J; bases not matched to a gene: 7. The CDR3 loop spans 15 amino acids. Germline CDR1 SGHRS, CDR2 YFSETQ. The CDR3 reads CASGPGLADYNEQFF. DNA of the CDR3: TGCGCCAGCGGCCCTGGACTAGCGGACTACAATGAGCAGTTCTTC.

The chain is built from TRBV19 and TRBJ2-7; TRBD2 aligns across 8 bases. Germline assignment: CDR1 LNHDA and CDR2 SQIVND (reference sequence). This CDR3 spans 18 amino acids. The junction had 15 bases not matched to a gene; V was cut back by 1 base and J by 4 bases. The CDR3 spells CASSIALRDGRAGYEQYF. In DNA form, the CDR3 reads TGTGCCAGTAGTATAGCCCTCAGGGACGGGAGGGCCGGGTACGAGCAGTACTTC.

The chain is built from TRBV28 and TRBJ2-7, with 10 positions matching TRBD1. Germline values: CDR1 MDHEN, CDR2 SYDVKM. Trimming cost V 6 bases and J 6 bases; bases outside gene matches: 11. The CDR3 contains 15 residues. The CDR3 DNA is TGTGCCAGCAGACCATTGGGACAGGGGAGGTTCGAGCAGTACTTC. Encoded protein: CASRPLGQGRFEQYF.

The chain has TRBV28 and TRBJ2-3; 13 nucleotides agree with TRBD2. The CDR3 covers 20 residues. J was trimmed by 1 base and V by 3 bases; bases with no gene match: 13. The V gene's germline CDR1 is MDHEN and CDR2 SYDVKM. Here the CDR3 reads CASSFSVRTSGSSGTDTQYF. CDR3 nucleotides: TGTGCCAGCAGTTTTTCGGTCAGGACTAGCGGGAGTAGCGGCACAGATACGCAGTATTTT.

The gene calls are TRBV7-7 and TRBJ2-2, with TRBD1 matching over 7 bases. CDR1 is SSHAT, CDR2 FNYEAQ, per germline (reference sequence). Trimming cost V 5 bases and J 6 bases; bases outside gene matches: 3. CDR3 length equals 13 residues. The CDR3 here is CASSPGTAGELFF. The CDR3 region has the DNA TGTGCCAGCAGCCCCGGGACAGCCGGGGAGCTGTTTTTT. Full variable domain (rest looked up from reference TRBV7-7 and TRBJ2-2): GAGVSQSPRYKVTKRGQDVTLRCDPISSHATLYWYQQALGQGPEFLTYFNYEAQPDKSGLPSDRFSAERPEGSISTLTIQRTEQRDSAMYRCASSPGTAGELFFGEGSRLTVL.

The chain joins TRBV4-2 to TRBJ2-3; the D gene is possibly TRBD2 (6 bases). Germline V lookup: CDR1 LGHNA, CDR2 YNFKEQ. The length of the CDR3 is 16 residues. V lost 1 base, J lost 3 bases, and 14 bases lay in between. CDR3 DNA: TGTGCCAGCAGCCAAGTGGGGGTCCGGGGGACAGATACGCAGTATTTT. Translation gives CASSQVGVRGTDTQYF.

This chain uses TRBV28 with TRBJ1-1, with TRBD1 matching over 8 bases. The CDR3 has 15 residues. The V and J ends lost 5 bases and 4 bases, in that order; junction bases with no gene match: 9. Germline V gene lookup returns CDR1 MDHEN and CDR2 SYDVKM. The CDR3 DNA follows: TGTGCCAGCAGTCTAGACAGGGGAAGGATCACTGAAGCTTTCTTT. Amino acid sequence: CASSLDRGRITEAFF.